This T cell receptor beta chain was identified during a study of cytomegalovirus exposure and HLA in healthy donors. Findings and caveats of the study: The listing of 150 or so TCR beta chains classed them as cytomegalovirus-associated.

The CDR3 consists of 14 residues. Germline-derived CDR1 and CDR2 are SGHRS and YFSETQ. The V and J ends lost 4 bases and 3 bases, in that order; junction bases with no gene match: 4. Comment on this clone: Its antigen is as yet unknown. This sample also contains other DNA sequences that code for the same CDR3.

In the PCR, 60 Vbeta and 13 Jbeta primers were used. The repertoire was sequenced with immunoSEQ multiplex PCR; TCRdb's copy has only in-frame clones and lacks some. The sample has roughly 230,000 clones, around 84% seen once. This chain connects TRBV5-1 to TRBJ1-5; TRBD1 aligns across 7 bases. Sequencing was done on a sample of PBMCs. This clonotype originated in a girl under 10 years old in good health and CMV-seronegative. The CDR3 nucleotides are TGCGCCAGCAGCCCGGACAGGTTCAATCAGCCCCAGCATTTT. Translation: CASSPDRFNQPQHF.